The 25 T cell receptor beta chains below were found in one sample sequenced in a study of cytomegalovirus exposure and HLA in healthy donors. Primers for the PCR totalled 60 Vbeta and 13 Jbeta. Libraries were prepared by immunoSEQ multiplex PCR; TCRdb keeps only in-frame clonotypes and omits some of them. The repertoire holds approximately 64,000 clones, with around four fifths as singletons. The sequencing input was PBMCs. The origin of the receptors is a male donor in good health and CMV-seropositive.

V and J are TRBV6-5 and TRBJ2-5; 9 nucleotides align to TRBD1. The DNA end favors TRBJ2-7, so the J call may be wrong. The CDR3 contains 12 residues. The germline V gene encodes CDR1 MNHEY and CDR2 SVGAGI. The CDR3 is CASSPDRGEQYF. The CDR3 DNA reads TGTGCCAGCAGTCCGGACAGGGGCGAGCAGTACTTC.

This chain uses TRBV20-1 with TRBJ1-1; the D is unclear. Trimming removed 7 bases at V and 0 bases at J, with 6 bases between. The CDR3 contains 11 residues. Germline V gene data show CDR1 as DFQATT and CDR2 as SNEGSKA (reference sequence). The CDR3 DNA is TGCAGTGGGGGAGTGAACACTGAAGCTTTCTTT. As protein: CSGGVNTEAFF.

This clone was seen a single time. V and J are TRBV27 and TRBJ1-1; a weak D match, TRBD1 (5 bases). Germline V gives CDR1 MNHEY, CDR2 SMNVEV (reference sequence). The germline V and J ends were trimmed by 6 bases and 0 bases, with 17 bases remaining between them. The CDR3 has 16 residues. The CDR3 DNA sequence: TGTGCCAGCAGATCCAGGGTTTTAAGGGTGAACACTGAAGCTTTCTTT. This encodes CASRSRVLRVNTEAFF.

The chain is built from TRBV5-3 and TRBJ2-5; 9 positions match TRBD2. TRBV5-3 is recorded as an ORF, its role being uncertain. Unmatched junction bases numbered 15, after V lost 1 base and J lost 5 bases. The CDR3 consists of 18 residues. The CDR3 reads CARSLYLRAGGSYETQYF. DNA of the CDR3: TGTGCCAGAAGCTTGTATCTGCGAGCGGGGGGCTCATACGAGACCCAGTACTTC.

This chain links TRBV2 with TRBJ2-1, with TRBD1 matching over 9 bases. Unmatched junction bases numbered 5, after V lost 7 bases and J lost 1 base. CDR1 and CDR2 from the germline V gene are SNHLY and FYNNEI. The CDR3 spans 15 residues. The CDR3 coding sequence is TGTGCCAGCACTTCGGACAGGGGTTCCTACAATGAGCAGTTCTTC. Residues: CASTSDRGSYNEQFF.

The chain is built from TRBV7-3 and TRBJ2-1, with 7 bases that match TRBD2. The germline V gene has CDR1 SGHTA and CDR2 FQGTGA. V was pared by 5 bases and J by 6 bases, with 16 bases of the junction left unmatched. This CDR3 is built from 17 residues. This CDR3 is CASSPNPSSGRRNEQFF. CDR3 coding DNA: TGTGCCAGCAGCCCAAACCCTAGCTCCGGGAGGCGCAATGAGCAGTTCTTC.

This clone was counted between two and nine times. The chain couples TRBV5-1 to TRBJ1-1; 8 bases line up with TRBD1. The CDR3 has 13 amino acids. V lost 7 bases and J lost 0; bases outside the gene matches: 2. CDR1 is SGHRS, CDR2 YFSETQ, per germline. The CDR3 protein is CASGTGVNTEAFF. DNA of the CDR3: TGCGCCAGCGGGACAGGTGTGAACACTGAAGCTTTCTTT.

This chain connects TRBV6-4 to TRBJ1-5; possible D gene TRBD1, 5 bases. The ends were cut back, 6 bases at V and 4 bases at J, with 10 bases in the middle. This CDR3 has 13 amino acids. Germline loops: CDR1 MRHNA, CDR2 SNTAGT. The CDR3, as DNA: TGTGCCAGCAGGACAGTTAAGAATCAGCCCCAGCATTTT. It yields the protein CASRTVKNQPQHF.

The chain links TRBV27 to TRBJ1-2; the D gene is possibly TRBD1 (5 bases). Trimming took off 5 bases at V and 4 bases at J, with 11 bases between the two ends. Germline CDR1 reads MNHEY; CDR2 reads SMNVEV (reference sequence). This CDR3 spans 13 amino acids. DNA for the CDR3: TGTGCCAGCAGTCACGGGGGAGGCTATGGCTACACCTTC. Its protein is CASSHGGGYGYTF.

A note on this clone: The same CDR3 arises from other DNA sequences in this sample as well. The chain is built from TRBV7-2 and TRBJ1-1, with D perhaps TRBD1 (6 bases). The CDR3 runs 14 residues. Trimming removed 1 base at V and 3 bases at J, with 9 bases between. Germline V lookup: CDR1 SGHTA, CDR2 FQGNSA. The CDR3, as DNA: TGTGCCAGCAGCTTAGTTTACAGGGACACTGAAGCTTTCTTT. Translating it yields CASSLVYRDTEAFF.

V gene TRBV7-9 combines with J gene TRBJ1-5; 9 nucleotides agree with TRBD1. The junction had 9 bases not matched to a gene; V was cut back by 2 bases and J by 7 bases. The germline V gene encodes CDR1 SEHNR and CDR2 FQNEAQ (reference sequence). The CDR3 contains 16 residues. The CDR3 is CASSLWPGQGLQPQHF. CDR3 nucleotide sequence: TGTGCCAGCAGCTTATGGCCGGGACAGGGTTTGCAGCCCCAGCATTTT.

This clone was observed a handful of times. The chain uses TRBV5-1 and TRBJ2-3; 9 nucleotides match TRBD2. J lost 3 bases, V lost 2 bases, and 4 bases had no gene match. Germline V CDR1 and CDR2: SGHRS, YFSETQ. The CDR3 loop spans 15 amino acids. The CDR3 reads CASSFERGDTDTQYF. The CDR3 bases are TGCGCCAGCAGCTTCGAGCGGGGGGATACAGATACGCAGTATTTT.

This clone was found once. The CDR3 spells CASRDRDSHRGTEAFF. DNA of the CDR3: TGTGCCAGTAGAGACCGGGACAGTCACCGGGGCACTGAAGCTTTCTTT. The chain is built from TRBV19 and TRBJ1-1; 7 bases line up with TRBD1. The germline V gene encodes CDR1 LNHDA and CDR2 SQIVND (reference sequence). The CDR3 totals 16 residues. V lost 6 bases to trimming and J lost 4 bases; unmatched junction nucleotides: 14.

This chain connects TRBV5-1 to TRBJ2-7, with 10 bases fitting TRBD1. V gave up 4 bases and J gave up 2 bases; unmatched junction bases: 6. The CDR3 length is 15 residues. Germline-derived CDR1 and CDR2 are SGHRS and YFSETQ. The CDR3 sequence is CASSARQGAAYEQYF. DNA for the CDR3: TGCGCCAGCAGCGCCCGACAGGGGGCCGCCTACGAGCAGTACTTC.

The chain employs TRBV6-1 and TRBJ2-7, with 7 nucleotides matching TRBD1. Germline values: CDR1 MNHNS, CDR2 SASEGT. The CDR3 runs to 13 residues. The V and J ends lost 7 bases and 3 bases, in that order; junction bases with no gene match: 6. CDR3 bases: TGTGCCAGCACCCCGGGACAGTACTACGAGCAGTACTTC. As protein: CASTPGQYYEQYF.

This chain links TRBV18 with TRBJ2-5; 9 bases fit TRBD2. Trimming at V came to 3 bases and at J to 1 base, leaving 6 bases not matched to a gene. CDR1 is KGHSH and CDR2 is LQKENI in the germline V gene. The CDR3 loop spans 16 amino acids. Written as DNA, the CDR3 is TGTGCCAGCTCACCTGTCCTAGCGGGGCCCCAAGAGACCCAGTACTTC. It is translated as CASSPVLAGPQETQYF.

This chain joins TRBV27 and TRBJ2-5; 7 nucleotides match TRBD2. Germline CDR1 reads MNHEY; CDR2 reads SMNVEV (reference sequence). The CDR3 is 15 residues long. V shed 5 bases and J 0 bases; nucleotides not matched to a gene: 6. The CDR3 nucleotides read TGTGCCAGCAGTACGGCTAGCGGTTACCAAGAGACCCAGTACTTC. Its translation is CASSTASGYQETQYF.

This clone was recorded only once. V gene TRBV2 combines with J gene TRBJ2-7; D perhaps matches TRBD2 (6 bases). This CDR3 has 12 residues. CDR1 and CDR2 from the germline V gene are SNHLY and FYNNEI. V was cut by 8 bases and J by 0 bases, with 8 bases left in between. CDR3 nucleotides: TGTGCCAGCTTCGGGAGCTCCTACGAGCAGTACTTC. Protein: CASFGSSYEQYF.

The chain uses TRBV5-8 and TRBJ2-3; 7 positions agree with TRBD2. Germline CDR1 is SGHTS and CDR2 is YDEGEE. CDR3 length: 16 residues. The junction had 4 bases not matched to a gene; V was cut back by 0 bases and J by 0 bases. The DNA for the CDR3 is TGTGCCAGCAGCTTGGTGTCTAGCGGTAGCACAGATACGCAGTATTTT. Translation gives CASSLVSSGSTDTQYF.

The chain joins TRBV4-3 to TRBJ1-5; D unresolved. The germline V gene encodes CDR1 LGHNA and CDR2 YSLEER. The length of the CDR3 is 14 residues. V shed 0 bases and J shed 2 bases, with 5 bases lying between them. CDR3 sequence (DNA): TGCGCCAGCAGCCAAGAGAGGGGCAATCAGCCCCAGCATTTT. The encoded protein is CASSQERGNQPQHF.

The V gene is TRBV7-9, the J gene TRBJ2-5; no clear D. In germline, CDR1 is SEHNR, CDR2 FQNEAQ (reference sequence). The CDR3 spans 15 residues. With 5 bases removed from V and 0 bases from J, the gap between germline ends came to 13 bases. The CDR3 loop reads CASSVHQRYQETQYF. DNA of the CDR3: TGTGCCAGCAGCGTCCATCAGAGGTACCAAGAGACCCAGTACTTC.

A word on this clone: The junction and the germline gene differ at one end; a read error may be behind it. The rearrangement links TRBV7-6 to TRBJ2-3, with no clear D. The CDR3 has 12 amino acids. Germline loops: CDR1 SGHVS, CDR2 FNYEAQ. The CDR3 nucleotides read TGTGCCAGCAGCTTAATTGCAGATACACAGTATTTT. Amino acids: CASSLIADTQYF.

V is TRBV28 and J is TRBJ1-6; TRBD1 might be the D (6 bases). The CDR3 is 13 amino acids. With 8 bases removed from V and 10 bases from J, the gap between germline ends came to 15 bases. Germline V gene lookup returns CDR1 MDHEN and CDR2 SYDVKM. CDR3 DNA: TGTGCCAGCGGTGCCACAGGGTCCTCACCCCTCCACTTT. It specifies CASGATGSSPLHF.

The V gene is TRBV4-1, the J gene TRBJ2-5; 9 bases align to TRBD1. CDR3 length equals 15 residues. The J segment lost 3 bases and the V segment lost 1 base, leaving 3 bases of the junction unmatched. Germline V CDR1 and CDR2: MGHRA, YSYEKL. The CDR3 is CASSQVRTGEETQYF. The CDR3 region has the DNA TGCGCCAGCAGCCAAGTTAGGACAGGGGAAGAGACCCAGTACTTC.

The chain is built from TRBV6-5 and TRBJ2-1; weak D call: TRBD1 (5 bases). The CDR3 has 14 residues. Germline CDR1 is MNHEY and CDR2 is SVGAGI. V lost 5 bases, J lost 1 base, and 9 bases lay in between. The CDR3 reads CASSLQDSYNEQFF. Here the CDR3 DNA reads TGTGCCAGCAGTCTACAGGATTCCTACAATGAGCAGTTCTTC.